A selection of T cell receptor beta chains follows, all from one sample in a study of blood T cell repertoires in COVID-19. Measured with immunoSEQ multiplex PCR; TCRdb has only the in-frame clones, and not every one. Of fewer than 350,000 clones listed, just under 85% are singletons. Specimen: peripheral blood. The source is a woman aged 45 to 65 with active or convalescent COVID-19. CDR3s include the opening cysteine and the closing phenylalanine or tryptophan. D genes are given only for firm matches. The size field is filled for only some rows; it gives once, few, many or a size class.

TRBV2,-,once,TRBJ2-5,CASSGLGLETQYF,TGTGCCAGCAGTGGTTTAGGACTCGAGACCCAGTACTTC
TRBV18,-,-,TRBJ1-1,CASSPLTDPNTEAFF,TGTGCCAGCTCACCCCTGACAGACCCGAACACTGAAGCTTTCTTT
TRBV9,-,-,TRBJ2-1,CASSVAGRGLFF,TGTGCCAGCAGCGTAGCGGGTAGGGGCCTGTTCTTC
TRBV30,-,-,TRBJ1-2,CAWSARGLWAQANYGCTF,TGTGCCTGGAGTGCCCGGGGGTTGTGGGCCCAGGCTAACTATGGCTGCACCTTC
TRBV25-1,-,-,TRBJ2-2,CASSLSRGRGGELFF,TGTGCCAGCAGTCTCTCAAGGGGCAGGGGAGGGGAGCTGTTTTTT
TRBV7-8,TRBD2,-,TRBJ2-7,CASSLTSGSYEQYF,TGTGCCAGCAGCCTAACTAGCGGGAGCTACGAGCAGTACTTC
TRBV29-1,-,once,TRBJ1-1,CSVDQGWVGTEAFF,TGCAGCGTTGATCAGGGGTGGGTAGGCACTGAAGCTTTCTTT
TRBV11-3,-,-,TRBJ1-1,CASSSLSTEAFF,TGTGCCAGCAGCTCATTGAGCACTGAAGCTTTCTTT
TRBV18,-,-,TRBJ1-1,CASSTNRATNTEAFF,TGTGCCAGCTCAACGAACAGGGCGACGAACACTGAAGCTTTCTTT
TRBV19,-,-,TRBJ2-1,CASSIDRGNNEQFF,TGTGCCAGTAGTATAGATCGAGGAAACAATGAGCAGTTCTTC
TRBV21-1,-,-,TRBJ2-7,CASLGRGGYEQYF,TGTGCCAGCTTAGGCAGGGGCGGTTACGAGCAGTACTTC
TRBV10-3,-,-,TRBJ2-5,CAISGGRQETQYF,TGTGCCATCAGTGGGGGGCGGCAAGAGACCCAGTACTTC
TRBV19,-,-,TRBJ2-7,CASPNGGDYEQYF,TGTGCCAGTCCCAATGGCGGAGACTACGAGCAGTACTTC
TRBV24-1,-,-,TRBJ2-3,CATSDSLTFRDTQYF,TGTGCCACCAGTGATTCCCTTACTTTCCGGGATACGCAGTATTTT